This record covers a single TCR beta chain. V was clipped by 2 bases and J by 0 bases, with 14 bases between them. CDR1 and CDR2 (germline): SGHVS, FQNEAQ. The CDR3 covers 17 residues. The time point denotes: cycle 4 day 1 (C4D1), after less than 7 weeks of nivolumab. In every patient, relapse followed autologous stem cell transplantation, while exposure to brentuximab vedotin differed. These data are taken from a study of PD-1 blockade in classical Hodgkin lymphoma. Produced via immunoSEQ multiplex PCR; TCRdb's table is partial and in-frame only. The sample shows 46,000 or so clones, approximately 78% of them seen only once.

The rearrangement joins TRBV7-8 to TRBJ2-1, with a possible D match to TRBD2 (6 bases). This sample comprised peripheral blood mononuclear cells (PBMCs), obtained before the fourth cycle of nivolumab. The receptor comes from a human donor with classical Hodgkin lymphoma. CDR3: CASSLRTTTSSYNEQFF. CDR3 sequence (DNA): TGTGCCAGCAGCTTAAGGACTACCACGAGCTCCTACAATGAGCAGTTCTTC.